This section outlines one T cell receptor beta chain sequence together with its context. Its antigen is currently not known. No much larger clonotype is one base removed from it; base qualities were not supplied. The data belong to a study of blood T cell repertoires in COVID-19 (dated by TCRdb to the early 2020s). Describing the broader study: Collaborator samples came from the United States, Italy and Spain and covered acute and convalescent phases of COVID-19. The prospective study material was composed of cDNA or gDNA derived from T cells, B-cell-depleted T cells, or PBMCs. Subjects who had been exposed to COVID-19, were actively infected with it, or had recovered from it provided the deeply sampled blood TCRbeta repertoires that made up the dataset. A freely available public database, intended as a resource for researchers studying the immune response to SARS-CoV-2, is where the repertoires were released. The samples were drawn from the first 160 participants of the ongoing ImmuneRACE study and from 950 to 1,500 subjects provided by 6 global collaborators. Sample metadata almost always included a de-identified subject ID, COVID-19 status, age in years and sex. Where available, HLA class I and class II types were obtained from metadata supplied by the sample provider rather than from assay-based typing.

Participants in the prospective study were enrolled through a virtual design, were aged roughly 18 to 100 years, and lived in fewer than 30 United States geographic areas. To assign participants to cohorts, the prospective study relied on clinical history that participants themselves reported in a screening survey and a study questionnaire. ImmuneRACE Cohort 3 recovered participants were defined by two consecutive negative NP/OP PCR tests, healthcare professional clearance, or symptom resolution. Mobile phlebotomists in the prospective study collected whole blood, serum and a nasopharyngeal or oropharyngeal swab from every participant. Prospective study participants could optionally give additional blood draws and questionnaires over an approximately two-month period. Before DNA extraction, blood samples from the prospective study were shipped at room temperature or frozen. Overall results and qualifications from the work: The quantity of clinical and demographic metadata differed by source and by participant and was supplied without curation.

TCRbeta CDR3 regions were amplified from genomic DNA by means of the immunoSEQ Assay, a bias-controlled multiplex PCR. On the study's bioinformatics: The number of nucleated cells in each sample was estimated by amplification of reference gene primers within the assay. To quantify the absolute abundance of each unique TCRbeta CDR3 rearrangement, sequence reads were collapsed and filtered. For each sample, productive Simpson clonality was calculated by taking the square root of Simpson's diversity index across productive rearrangements. TCRdb carries this immuneACCESS record with in-frame sequences only. Its versions omit some clonotypes, under half of them owing to an unresolved V gene in the studies checked, with the rest unexplained. D and trimming were read from the DNA, whereas the V and J calls and clone size are those reported in that table. A total of about 300,000 clones appear in this sample, 85% of them only once. The top ten clonotypes cover around 2.3% of the sample.

From the cysteine up to the phenylalanine, the CDR3 has a length of 14 residues. Kept here is only the CDR3 DNA, which spans 42 bases and is read in frame from base 1. Ends trimmed: V by 7 bases, J by 9 bases; bases unmatched to a gene: 7. Per the germline V gene, SNHLY is the CDR1 and FYNNEI is the CDR2. Recombination joined TRBV2 with TRBJ1-5; the junction holds 12 bases that match TRBD1. Sequenced material: PBMCs or T cells enriched from blood (not recorded which). The origin of this receptor is a woman between 45 and 60 years old who had recovered from COVID-19. For the CDR3, the sequence is CASTPGQGARPQHF. The bases are TGTGCCAGCACTCCGGGACAGGGGGCGCGGCCCCAGCATTTT. Extended through the reference TRBV2 and TRBJ1-5 proteins, this CDR3 yields the full variable domain: EPEVTQTPSHQVTQMGQEVILRCVPISNHLYFYWYRQILGQKVEFLVSFYNNEISEKSEIFDDQFSVERPDGSNFTLKIRSTKLEDSAMYFCASTPGQGARPQHFGDGTRLSIL.